These T cell receptor beta chains were read from a single sample in a study of type 1 regulatory T cells. MiXCR, run by TCRdb on the reads, gives a single entry per CDR3 protein. There are 80,000 to 100,000 distinct CDR3 sequences in the sample; about 28% occur only once, and about 2.4% lies in the top ten. Input material: CD4+ T cells, either the whole sample or a sorted fraction (not recorded which). The receptor source for this set is a human donor in good health. Both conserved end residues are part of each CDR3. Fields, in order: V gene, D gene, clone size, J gene, CDR3 protein, CDR3 DNA. D genes are given only for firm matches. The size entry is marked missing in some rows and otherwise reads once, few, many or a size class.

TRBV29-1	-	-	TRBJ2-1	CSAAGTPNNEQFF	TGCAGCGCTGCCGGGACTCCGAACAATGAGCAGTTCTTC
TRBV5-1	TRBD1	-	TRBJ2-5	CASSADRIGTQYF	TGCGCCAGCAGCGCGGACAGGATAGGCACCCAGTACTTC
TRBV4-1	TRBD1	-	TRBJ1-1	CASSHLRDSAEAFF	TGCGCCAGCAGCCATCTCCGGGACAGCGCAGAAGCTTTCTTT
TRBV9	TRBD1	-	TRBJ1-4	CASSVGQGEKLFF	TGTGCCAGCAGCGTAGGACAGGGTGAAAAACTGTTTTTT
TRBV6-2/TRBV6-3	-	-	TRBJ2-3	CASRENGGADTQYF	TGTGCCAGCAGGGAAAACGGCGGGGCAGATACGCAGTATTTT
TRBV9	TRBD2	few	TRBJ2-1	CASSVAVLAGDDEQFF	TGTGCCAGCAGCGTAGCGGTGCTAGCGGGAGACGATGAGCAGTTCTTC
TRBV6-6	-	few	TRBJ2-5	CASSYGEIGETQYF	TGTGCCAGCAGTTACGGGGAAATTGGAGAGACCCAGTACTTC
TRBV6-1	-	-	TRBJ2-7	CASSDARIYEQYF	TGTGCCAGCAGTGATGCCCGGATTTACGAGCAGTACTTC
TRBV20-1	TRBD1	few	TRBJ1-1	CSARATQGATEAFF	TGCAGTGCTAGAGCCACCCAGGGGGCTACTGAAGCTTTCTTT
TRBV20-1	TRBD2	few	TRBJ2-2	CSARETGGGRTGELFF	TGCAGTGCTAGAGAAACGGGAGGGGGACGCACCGGGGAGCTGTTTTTT
TRBV6-1	TRBD2	-	TRBJ2-2	CATSRGLAERTGELFF	TGTGCCACCTCCCGAGGACTAGCGGAGCGTACCGGGGAGCTGTTTTTT
TRBV6-6	TRBD1	-	TRBJ1-2	CASSRSDREWGYTF	TGTGCCAGCAGTCGCAGTGACAGGGAGTGGGGCTACACCTTC
TRBV7-3	TRBD1	-	TRBJ1-1	CASSLLGTGNTEAFF	TGTGCCAGCAGCCTCCTCGGGACAGGTAACACTGAAGCTTTCTTT
TRBV5-1	TRBD2	-	TRBJ2-1	CASSPLLAVDEQFF	TGCGCCAGCAGCCCCCTACTAGCGGTCGATGAGCAGTTCTTC
TRBV4-1	-	few	TRBJ2-6	CASSQDWVGSGANVLTF	TGCGCCAGCAGCCAAGATTGGGTAGGGTCTGGGGCCAACGTCCTGACTTTC
TRBV27	-	-	TRBJ2-1	CASRGEVWGYNEQFF	TGTGCCAGCAGGGGGGAGGTTTGGGGATACAATGAGCAGTTCTTC
TRBV7-2	-	-	TRBJ2-1	CASSLSDYNEQFF	TGTGCCAGCAGCTTATCCGACTACAATGAGCAGTTCTTC
TRBV20-1	TRBD2	-	TRBJ2-1	CSASTSGFYNEQFF	TGCAGTGCCTCGACTAGCGGATTCTACAATGAGCAGTTCTTC
TRBV7-2	TRBD2	few	TRBJ2-7	CASSLAGRENPTYEQYF	TGTGCCAGCAGCTTAGCCGGGCGGGAGAATCCTACCTACGAGCAGTACTTC
TRBV5-1	-	few	TRBJ1-3	CASSLLAGNGNTIYF	TGCGCCAGCAGCTTGCTGGCGGGGAATGGAAACACCATATATTTT
TRBV11-2	TRBD2	few	TRBJ2-7	CASSLDGASGPYEQYF	TGTGCCAGCAGCTTAGATGGGGCTAGCGGCCCCTACGAGCAGTACTTC
TRBV6-2/TRBV6-3	-	few	TRBJ2-3	CASSWRGFSDTQYF	TGTGCCAGCAGTTGGAGGGGATTTTCAGATACGCAGTATTTT